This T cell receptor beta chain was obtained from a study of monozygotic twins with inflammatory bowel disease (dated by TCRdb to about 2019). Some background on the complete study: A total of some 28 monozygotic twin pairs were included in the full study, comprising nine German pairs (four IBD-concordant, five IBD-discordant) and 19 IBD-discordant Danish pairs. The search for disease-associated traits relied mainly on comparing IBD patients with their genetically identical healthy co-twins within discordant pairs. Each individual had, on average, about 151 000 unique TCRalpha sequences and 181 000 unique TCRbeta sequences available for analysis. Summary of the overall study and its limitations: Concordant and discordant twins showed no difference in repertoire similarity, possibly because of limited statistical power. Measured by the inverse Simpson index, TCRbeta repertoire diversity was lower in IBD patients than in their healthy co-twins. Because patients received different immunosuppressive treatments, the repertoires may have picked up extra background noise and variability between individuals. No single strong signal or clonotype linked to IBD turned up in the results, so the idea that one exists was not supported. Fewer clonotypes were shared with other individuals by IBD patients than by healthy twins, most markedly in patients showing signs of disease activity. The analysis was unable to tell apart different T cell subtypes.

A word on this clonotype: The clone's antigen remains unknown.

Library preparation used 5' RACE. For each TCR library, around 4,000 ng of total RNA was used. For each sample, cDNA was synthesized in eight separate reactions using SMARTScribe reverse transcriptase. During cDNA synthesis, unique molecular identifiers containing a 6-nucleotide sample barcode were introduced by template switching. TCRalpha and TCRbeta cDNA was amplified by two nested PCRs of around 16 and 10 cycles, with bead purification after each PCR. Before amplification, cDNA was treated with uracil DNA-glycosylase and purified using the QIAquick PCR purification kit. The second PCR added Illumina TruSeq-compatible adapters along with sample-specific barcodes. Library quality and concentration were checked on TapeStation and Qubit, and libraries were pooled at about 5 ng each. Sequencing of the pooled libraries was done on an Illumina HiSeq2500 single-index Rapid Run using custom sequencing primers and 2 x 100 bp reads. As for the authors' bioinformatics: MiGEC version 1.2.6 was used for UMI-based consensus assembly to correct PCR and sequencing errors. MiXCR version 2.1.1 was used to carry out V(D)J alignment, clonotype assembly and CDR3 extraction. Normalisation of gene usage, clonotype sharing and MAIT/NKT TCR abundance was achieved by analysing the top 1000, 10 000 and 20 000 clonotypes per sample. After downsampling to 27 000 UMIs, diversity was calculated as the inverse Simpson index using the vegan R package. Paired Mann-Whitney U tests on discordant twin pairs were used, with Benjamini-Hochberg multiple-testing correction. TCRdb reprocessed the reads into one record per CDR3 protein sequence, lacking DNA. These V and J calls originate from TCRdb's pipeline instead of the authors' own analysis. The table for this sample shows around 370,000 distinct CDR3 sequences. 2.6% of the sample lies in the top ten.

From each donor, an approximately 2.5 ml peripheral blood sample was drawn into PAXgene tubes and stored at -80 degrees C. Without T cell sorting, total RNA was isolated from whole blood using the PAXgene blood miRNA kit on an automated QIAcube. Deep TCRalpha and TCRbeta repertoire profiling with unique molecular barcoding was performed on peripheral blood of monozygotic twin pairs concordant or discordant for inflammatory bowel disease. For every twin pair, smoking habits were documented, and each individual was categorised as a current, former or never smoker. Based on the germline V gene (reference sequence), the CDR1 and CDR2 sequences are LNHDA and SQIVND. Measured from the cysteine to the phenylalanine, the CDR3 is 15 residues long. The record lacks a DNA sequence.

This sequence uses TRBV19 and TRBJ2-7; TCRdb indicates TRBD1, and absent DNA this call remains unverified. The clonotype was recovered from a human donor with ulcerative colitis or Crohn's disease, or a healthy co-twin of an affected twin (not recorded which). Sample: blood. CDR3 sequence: CASSIGAGRAYEQYF.